This TCR beta chain comes out of a study of blood T cell repertoires in COVID-19. Study in general: The analysed material was cDNA or gDNA that came from T cells, B-cell-depleted T cells, or PBMCs.

TCRdb keeps only in-frame clones here, not all; method: immunoSEQ multiplex PCR. The sample contains about 6,600 clones, 75% to 90% of which appear only once. The CDR3 is 12 residues long. In germline, CDR1 is MNHEY, CDR2 SMNVEV (reference sequence). Deletions cut 6 bases from V and 9 bases from J, with 12 bases between. The receptor was isolated from a man aged 80 or over with active COVID-19. The rearrangement joins TRBV27 to TRBJ2-1; TRBD2 might be the D (5 bases). Sequences were obtained from peripheral blood. CDR3 sequence: CASRRPAGEQFF. The CDR3 DNA follows: TGTGCCAGCAGACGACCCGCGGGTGAGCAGTTCTTC.